What follows describes a single T cell receptor (beta chain). Likely a read error: the CDR3 ends without its conserved phenylalanine or tryptophan. J was trimmed by 4 bases and V by 2 bases; bases with no gene match: 8. The CDR3 has 16 amino acids. The germline V gene has CDR1 MNHNY and CDR2 SVGAGI (reference sequence). Using a constant-region primer together with ProtoScript II reverse transcriptase, TCR beta cDNA was made from 500 ng of total RNA. Slightly modified ARM-PCR, run as three nested multiplex PCR rounds, produced the TCR beta libraries. Amplification in the first two PCR rounds was performed using TRBV1-TRBV30 forward primers and a C-beta reverse primer for 10 cycles each. TCRdb reanalysed the multiplex PCR reads using MiXCR and keeps one entry per CDR3 protein. The table lists 90,000 to 110,000 distinct CDR3 sequences, roughly 80% of them singletons. The source of the sample is a study of tumor-infiltrating lymphocytes in primary liver carcinoma. Study-wide context: Tumors measured roughly 4.2 to 10 cm and were stage T1-T3 N0M0.

Bulk tissue was left unsorted, and RNA and DNA were co-extracted from roughly 20-30 mg of it. There were only treatment-naive patients, all with chronic HBV infection. This clonotype was sampled from a man aged 35 to 55 with primary liver carcinoma and hepatitis B virus infection. The V call is TRBV6-6, the J call TRBJ1-5; 7 nucleotides match TRBD1. Sequencing was carried out using liver tumor tissue from sampling region 3. This sample's subset: tumor region T3, left-lateral pole. The CDR3 is CASSYGDRVRNQPQHV. CDR3 DNA: TGTGCCAGCAGTTACGGCGACAGGGTGAGGAATCAGCCCCAGCATGTT.